What follows describes a single TCR beta chain. Its antigen is as yet unknown. The entry originates in a study of type 1 regulatory T cells. Across the whole study: T-allo10 is a Tr1-enriched, alloantigen-specific CD4 T cell product made in vitro.

TCRdb used MiXCR to reprocess the reads, holding one entry per CDR3 protein. The table includes 55,000 to 65,000 distinct CDR3 sequences, less than 70% detected once. Study outcomes and limitations: Compared with non-Tr1 cells, Tr1 cells showed a narrower TCR repertoire.

The sequence derives from a human donor in good health. The specimen sequenced was cultured non-Tr1 T cells, either the whole culture or a sorted T cell fraction (not recorded which).

The CDR3 loop reads CASSSSGGNTEAFF. In nucleotides, the CDR3 is TGCGCCAGCAGCTCGTCTGGGGGAAACACTGAAGCTTTCTTT. The chain uses TRBV5-1 and TRBJ1-1; possible D gene TRBD1, 5 bases. V was clipped by 3 bases and J by 2 bases, with 11 bases between them. CDR1 SGHRS and CDR2 YFSETQ come from the germline V gene. The length of the CDR3 is 14 residues. Looking up the rest from reference TRBV5-1 and TRBJ1-1 gives the full variable domain: KAGVTQTPRYLIKTRGQQVTLSCSPISGHRSVSWYQQTPGQGLQFLFEYFSETQRNKGNFPGRFSGRQFSNSRSEMNVSTLELGDSALYLCASSSSGGNTEAFFGQGTRLTVV.